A single sample is the source of the 9 T cell receptor beta chains below, sequenced in a study of T-cell memory formation after mild COVID-19. In TCRdb, the 5' RACE reads were re-called with MiXCR into one record per CDR3 protein. The table lists fewer than 250,000 distinct CDR3 sequences, roughly 27% of them singletons. The sequenced sample consisted of PBMCs or a T cell subset sorted from them (not recorded which). The receptors originated from an adult woman who had mild COVID-19 (a few samples of this study predate the infection). Cell type and time point are not known.

The gene calls are TRBV30 and TRBJ2-1; no reliable D call. This CDR3 is 14 amino acids long. Per germline, CDR1 GTSNPN and CDR2 SVGIG (reference sequence). V gave up 2 bases and J gave up 0 bases, with 8 bases separating them. CDR3 region: CAWSHTSSYNEQFF. In nucleotides, the CDR3 is TGTGCCTGGAGTCATACGAGCTCCTACAATGAGCAGTTCTTC. The whole variable domain, filled in from reference TRBV30 and TRBJ2-1, reads SQTIHQWPATLVQPVGSPLSLECTVEGTSNPNLYWYRQAAGRGLQLLFYSVGIGQISSEVPQNLSASRPQDRQFILSSKKLLLSDSGFYLCAWSHTSSYNEQFFGPGTRLTVL.

This clonotype was seen a handful of times. V gene TRBV7-2 combines with J gene TRBJ2-3, with no clear D. CDR3 size: 15 residues. The germline V gene encodes CDR1 SGHTA and CDR2 FQGNSA. Trimming pared 1 base from V and 3 bases from J, leaving 11 bases between. CDR3 region: CASSLVVRATDTQYF. In DNA form, the CDR3 reads TGTGCCAGCAGCTTAGTGGTACGCGCAACAGATACGCAGTATTTT. The full variable domain, with the rest looked up from reference TRBV7-2 and TRBJ2-3, is GAGVSQSPSNKVTEKGKDVELRCDPISGHTALYWYRQSLGQGLEFLIYFQGNSAPDKSGLPSDRFSAERTGGSVSTLTIQRTQQEDSAVYLCASSLVVRATDTQYFGPGTRLTVL.

This clonotype appeared a few times. This sequence joins TRBV20-1 and TRBJ2-3; D may be TRBD2 (6 bases). Trimming left V 0 bases short and J 3 bases short, with 13 bases between. The CDR3 has 15 amino acids. Per germline, CDR1 DFQATT and CDR2 SNEGSKA (reference sequence). The CDR3 DNA follows: TGCAGTGCTAGAGATATTCGGGGGAGGACAGATACGCAGTATTTT. Translating gives CSARDIRGRTDTQYF.

The rearrangement uses TRBV6-5 and TRBJ2-1; 8 bases align to TRBD1. Germline CDR1 and CDR2: MNHEY and SVGAGI. Trimming cost V 2 bases and J 7 bases; bases outside gene matches: 13. The CDR3 totals 17 residues. The CDR3 DNA sequence: TGTGCCAGCAGTTACGCAGGGGGCACTGGACTGGGGAATGAGCAGTTCTTC. Translation: CASSYAGGTGLGNEQFF.

The rearrangement uses TRBV27 and TRBJ2-7; D is perhaps TRBD2 (6 bases). Between the trimmed V and J ends, which lost 2 bases and 2 bases, there was a span of 10 bases. This CDR3 is built from 14 residues. Germline CDR1 MNHEY, CDR2 SMNVEV (reference sequence). The CDR3 reads CASSLVGGPYEQYF. CDR3 DNA: TGTGCCAGCAGTTTAGTGGGGGGTCCCTACGAGCAGTACTTC.

This clonotype was found a few times. The chain combines TRBV7-3 with TRBJ2-2; 11 nucleotides match TRBD1. CDR1 and CDR2 (germline): SGHTA, FQGTGA. This CDR3 region has 15 residues. With 5 bases clipped from V and 7 bases from J, the junction kept 6 bases outside the gene matches. CDR3 bases: TGTGCCAGCAGCCCTGGACAGGGGGCCCACGGGGAGCTGTTTTTT. Translating it yields CASSPGQGAHGELFF.

The chain couples TRBV7-2 to TRBJ1-4, with TRBD1 identical over 8 bases. Germline V gene sequence: CDR1 SGHTA, CDR2 FQGNSA. V lost 4 bases and J lost 5; bases outside the gene matches: 9. This CDR3 has 16 amino acids. CDR3 sequence (DNA): TGTGCCAGCAGCTCGAAATTTAGGGACAGGAATGAAAAACTGTTTTTT. Its protein product is CASSSKFRDRNEKLFF. Full variable domain (remainder filled in from reference TRBV7-2 and TRBJ1-4): GAGVSQSPSNKVTEKGKDVELRCDPISGHTALYWYRQSLGQGLEFLIYFQGNSAPDKSGLPSDRFSAERTGGSVSTLTIQRTQQEDSAVYLCASSSKFRDRNEKLFFGSGTQLSVL.

The CDR3 DNA is TGTGCCAGCAGCTCCCCCGGGACAACTGGGGCCAACGTCCTGACTTTC. Translated: CASSSPGTTGANVLTF. The rearrangement links TRBV7-9 to TRBJ2-6; TRBD1 might be the D (6 bases). The CDR3 is made up of 16 amino acids. V was cut by 4 bases and J by 2 bases, with 12 bases left in between. From germline, CDR1 is SEHNR and CDR2 FQNEAQ (reference sequence). The entire variable domain, with the rest obtained from reference TRBV7-9 and TRBJ2-6, is as follows: DTGVSQNPRHKITKRGQNVTFRCDPISEHNRLYWYRQTLGQGPEFLTYFQNEAQLEKSRLLSDRFSAERPKGSFSTLEIQRTEQGDSAMYLCASSSPGTTGANVLTFGAGSRLTVL.

V is TRBV12-3 or TRBV12-4 and J is TRBJ1-2, with 8 bases lining up with TRBD1. The ends lost 5 bases at V and 1 base at J; junction bases unmatched: 6. This CDR3 region has 15 residues. The CDR3 sequence: CASSPPTGVNYGYTF. CDR3 DNA sequence: TGTGCCAGCAGTCCGCCGACAGGGGTTAACTATGGCTACACCTTC.